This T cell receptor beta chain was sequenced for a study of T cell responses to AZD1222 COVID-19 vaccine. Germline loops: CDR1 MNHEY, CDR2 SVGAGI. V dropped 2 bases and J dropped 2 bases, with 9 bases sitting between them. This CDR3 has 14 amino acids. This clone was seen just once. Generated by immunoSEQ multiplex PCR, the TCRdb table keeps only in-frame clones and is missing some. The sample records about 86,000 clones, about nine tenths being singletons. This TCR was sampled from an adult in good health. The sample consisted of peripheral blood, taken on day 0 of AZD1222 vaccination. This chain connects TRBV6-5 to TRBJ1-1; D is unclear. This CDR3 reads CASSYGRRNTEAFF. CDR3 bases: TGTGCCAGCAGTTACGGCAGGCGTAACACTGAAGCTTTCTTT.